This is a list of T cell receptor beta chains from one sample in a study of T cell changes during pregnancy in multiple sclerosis. Profiled with immunoSEQ multiplex PCR; TCRdb holds only in-frame clones, not every one. This table holds tens of thousands of clones, 92% found once. The sequenced sample was CD4+ T cells from peripheral blood mononuclear cells, obtained in the third trimester of pregnancy. The source is a female donor with multiple sclerosis, enrolled in a pregnancy study. The CDR3 runs from the conserved cysteine through the conserved F or W. Fields, in order: CDR3 length, V gene, CDR3 protein.

CDR3 length: 13; V gene: TRBV11-2; CDR3 protein: CASSLVGQNEQYF
CDR3 length: 18; V gene: TRBV21-1; CDR3 protein: CASTKGGLNGPRNTEAFF
CDR3 length: 13; V gene: TRBV5-6; CDR3 protein: CASSFPTGGEAFF
CDR3 length: 14; V gene: TRBV5-6; CDR3 protein: CASSRGFDTGELFF
CDR3 length: 15; V gene: TRBV11-3; CDR3 protein: CASSLGVAEQETQYF
CDR3 length: 14; V gene: TRBV30; CDR3 protein: CAWGQGARDYGYTF
CDR3 length: 17; V gene: TRBV5-1; CDR3 protein: CASSLGGLKGTNEKLFF
CDR3 length: 14; V gene: TRBV7-2; CDR3 protein: CASSLVLAGYEQYF
CDR3 length: 14; V gene: TRBV5-1; CDR3 protein: CASSLRTSGTEQFF
CDR3 length: 15; V gene: TRBV4-3; CDR3 protein: CASSRGGGIADTQYF
CDR3 length: 15; V gene: TRBV7-2; CDR3 protein: CASSAQGQVGQPQHF
CDR3 length: 15; V gene: TRBV10-3; CDR3 protein: CAIRGGLAAYNEQFF
CDR3 length: 13; V gene: TRBV28; CDR3 protein: CASRGDTYNEQFF
CDR3 length: 14; V gene: TRBV5-1; CDR3 protein: CASSLEARGGELFF
CDR3 length: 13; V gene: TRBV27; CDR3 protein: CASSGALGTEAFF
CDR3 length: 12; V gene: TRBV9; CDR3 protein: CASSVSTLGYTF
CDR3 length: 18; V gene: TRBV27; CDR3 protein: CASSNRRTIGNSYNEQFF
CDR3 length: 16; V gene: TRBV28; CDR3 protein: CASSLYPAGGTDTQYF
CDR3 length: 15; V gene: TRBV5-1; CDR3 protein: CASRKPGQTYNEQFF
CDR3 length: 15; V gene: TRBV5-6; CDR3 protein: CASSSGLASTDTQYF
CDR3 length: 15; V gene: TRBV18; CDR3 protein: CASSTGLAGGNEQFF
CDR3 length: 15; V gene: TRBV6-1; CDR3 protein: CASSGDRVGNQPQHF
CDR3 length: 14; V gene: TRBV18; CDR3 protein: CASSPPSAPGGYTF
CDR3 length: 15; V gene: TRBV5-1; CDR3 protein: CASSLEGGRAYEQYF
CDR3 length: 16; V gene: TRBV13; CDR3 protein: CASSPRTSGLTGELFF
CDR3 length: 15; V gene: TRBV6-1; CDR3 protein: CASSGSGFSGNTIYF
CDR3 length: 12; V gene: TRBV13; CDR3 protein: CASSLSSYEQYF
CDR3 length: 14; V gene: TRBV15; CDR3 protein: CATSRPQGRGGYTF
CDR3 length: 14; V gene: TRBV30; CDR3 protein: CAWSRGASGAEQYF
CDR3 length: 15; V gene: TRBV25-1; CDR3 protein: CASSESLGGQETQYF
CDR3 length: 16; V gene: TRBV19; CDR3 protein: CASSIDAGSWTGELFF
CDR3 length: 16; V gene: TRBV19; CDR3 protein: CASSTRGAARSYEQYF
CDR3 length: 15; V gene: TRBV19; CDR3 protein: CASSINWAIRETQYF
CDR3 length: 17; V gene: TRBV2; CDR3 protein: CASSEAVGPGGNQPQHF
CDR3 length: 16; V gene: TRBV27; CDR3 protein: CASSLLAGGSYNEQFF
CDR3 length: 15; V gene: TRBV19; CDR3 protein: CASKDTGTGGYEQYF
CDR3 length: 16; V gene: TRBV11-3; CDR3 protein: CASSLRAGARGNEQFF
CDR3 length: 13; V gene: TRBV30; CDR3 protein: CAWAVGGRQPQHF
CDR3 length: 11; V gene: TRBV20-1; CDR3 protein: CSGGVTDTQYF
CDR3 length: 13; V gene: TRBV9; CDR3 protein: CASSPTEKETQYF
CDR3 length: 15; V gene: TRBV18; CDR3 protein: CASSPWTDLGNTIYF
CDR3 length: 15; V gene: TRBV7-7; CDR3 protein: CASSLVLSGVDEQFF
CDR3 length: 15; V gene: TRBV7-9; CDR3 protein: CASRQSGAFTDTQYF
CDR3 length: 13; V gene: TRBV30; CDR3 protein: CAWITGRSGELFF
CDR3 length: 11; V gene: TRBV6-6; CDR3 protein: CASSLLSEQYF
CDR3 length: 15; V gene: TRBV7-3; CDR3 protein: CASSLTPGGEETQYF
CDR3 length: 17; V gene: TRBV9; CDR3 protein: CASSAGAWSVGDNEQFF
CDR3 length: 14; V gene: TRBV19; CDR3 protein: CASSRSRSTNEQFF
CDR3 length: 14; V gene: TRBV5-4; CDR3 protein: CASSSDRFSYEQYF